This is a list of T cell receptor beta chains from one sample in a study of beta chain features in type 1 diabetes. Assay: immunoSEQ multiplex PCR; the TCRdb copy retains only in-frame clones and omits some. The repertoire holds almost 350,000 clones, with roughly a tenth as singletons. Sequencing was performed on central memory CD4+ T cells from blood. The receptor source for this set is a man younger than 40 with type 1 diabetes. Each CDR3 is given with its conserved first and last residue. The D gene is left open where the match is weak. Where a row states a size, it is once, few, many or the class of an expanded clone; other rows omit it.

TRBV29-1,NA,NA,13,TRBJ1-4,TGCAGCGTTGCGCCAGGGGCTAATGAAAAACTGTTTTTT,CSVAPGANEKLFF
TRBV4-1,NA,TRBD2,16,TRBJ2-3,TGCGCCAGCAGCCACGGGACTAGCGGGCGCACAGATACGCAGTATTTT,CASSHGTSGRTDTQYF
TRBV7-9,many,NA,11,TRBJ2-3,TGTGCCAGCAGCTCCACAGATACGCAGTATTTT,CASSSTDTQYF
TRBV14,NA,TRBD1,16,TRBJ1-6,TGTGCCAGCAGCCAGTCCCCCGGGACAGGGAATTCACCCCTCCACTTT,CASSQSPGTGNSPLHF
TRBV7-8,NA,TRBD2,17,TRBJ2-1,TGTGCCAGCAGCGGACAATCTAGCGGGGACTCCTACAATGAGCAGTTCTTC,CASSGQSSGDSYNEQFF
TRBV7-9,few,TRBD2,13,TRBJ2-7,TGTGCCAGCAGCTTACCGGGGAGGGATGGGCAGTACTTC,CASSLPGRDGQYF
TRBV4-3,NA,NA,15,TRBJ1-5,TGCGCCAGCAGCCAAGATAGGCAGGATCGTCAGCCCCAGCATTTT,CASSQDRQDRQPQHF
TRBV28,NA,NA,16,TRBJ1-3,TGTGCCAGCAGTCTCCCCCCAGGTAGCTCTGGAAACACCATATATTTT,CASSLPPGSSGNTIYF
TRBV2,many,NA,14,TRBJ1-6,TGTGCCAGCAGCGTCGGGACCTCAAATTCACCCCTCCACTTT,CASSVGTSNSPLHF
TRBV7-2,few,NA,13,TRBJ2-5,TGTGCCAGCAGCTTAGCCGGGCTGGAGACCCAGTACTTC,CASSLAGLETQYF
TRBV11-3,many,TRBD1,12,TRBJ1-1,TGTGCCAGCAGGGACAGGGGGACTGAAGCTTTCTTT,CASRDRGTEAFF
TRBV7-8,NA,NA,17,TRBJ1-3,TGTGCCAGCAGCTTAGCCTCAGGGTCCCTGAGGGGAAACACCATATATTTT,CASSLASGSLRGNTIYF
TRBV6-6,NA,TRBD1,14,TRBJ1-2,TGTGCCAGCAGTTACCATACAGGGGTCGAAGGCTACACCTTC,CASSYHTGVEGYTF
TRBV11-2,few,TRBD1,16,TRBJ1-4,TGTGCCAGCAGTTGGGGACAGGGGCCAACTAATGAAAAACTGTTTTTT,CASSWGQGPTNEKLFF
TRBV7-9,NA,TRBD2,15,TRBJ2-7,TGTGCCAGCAGCCCGAGACTAGCAGGCTCTTACGAGCAGTACTTC,CASSPRLAGSYEQYF
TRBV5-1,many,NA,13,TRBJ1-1,TGCGCCAGCAGCTTGGTGGCGAACACTGAAGCTTTCTTT,CASSLVANTEAFF
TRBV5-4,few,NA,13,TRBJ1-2,TGTGCCAGTAGAGACCCCCTCGGAGATGGCTACACCTTC,CASRDPLGDGYTF
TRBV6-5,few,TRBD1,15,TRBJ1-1,TGTGCCAGCAGCCGGGACAGGGCTCGGAACACTGAAGCTTTCTTT,CASSRDRARNTEAFF
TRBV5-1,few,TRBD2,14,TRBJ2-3,TGCGCCAGCAGCTCAGCTACTAGCGCAGATACGCAGTATTTT,CASSSATSADTQYF
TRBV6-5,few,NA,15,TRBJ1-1,TGTGCCAGCAGTTACTCAAACCGGGGTAACACTGAAGCTTTCTTT,CASSYSNRGNTEAFF
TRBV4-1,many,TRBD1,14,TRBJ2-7,TGCGCCAGCAGCCAAGCGGGACAGGGGGACGAGCAGTACTTC,CASSQAGQGDEQYF
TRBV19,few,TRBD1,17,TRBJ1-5,TGTGCCAGTAGTACACAGGGGGCCGATTATAGCAATCAGCCCCAGCATTTT,CASSTQGADYSNQPQHF
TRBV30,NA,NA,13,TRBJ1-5,TGTGCCTGGGACCGGGAAGGCAATCAGCCCCAGCATTTT,CAWDREGNQPQHF
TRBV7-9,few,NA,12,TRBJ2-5,TGTGCCAGCAGCTTCCTTCAAGAGACCCAGTACTTC,CASSFLQETQYF
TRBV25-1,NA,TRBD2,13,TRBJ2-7,TGTGCCAGCAGCGGGGAGGGGCGGTCCGAGCAGTACTTC,CASSGEGRSEQYF
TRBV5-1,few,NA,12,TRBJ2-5,TGCGCCAGCAGCTTGGAATCGGAGACCCAGTACTTC,CASSLESETQYF
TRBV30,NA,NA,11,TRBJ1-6,TGTGCCTGGAGAGCCAATTCACCCCTCCACTTT,CAWRANSPLHF
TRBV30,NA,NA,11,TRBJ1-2,TGTGCCTGGAGTAGTCGGGAAGGCTACACCTTC,CAWSSREGYTF
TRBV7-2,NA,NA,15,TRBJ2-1,TGTGCCAGCAGCTTAGTAGGGGGGGCGCGAAATGAGCAGTTCTTC,CASSLVGGARNEQFF
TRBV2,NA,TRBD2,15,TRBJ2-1,TGTGCCAGCAGTGCCTCTAGCGGGGGGGCCTTTGAGCAGTTCTTC,CASSASSGGAFEQFF
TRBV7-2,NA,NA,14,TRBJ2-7,TGTGCCAGCAGCAGCCGGGACTTTCCCTACGAGCAGTACTTC,CASSSRDFPYEQYF
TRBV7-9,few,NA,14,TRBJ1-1,TGTGCCAGCAGCTTAAATACAGGGCCCACTGAAGCTTTCTTT,CASSLNTGPTEAFF
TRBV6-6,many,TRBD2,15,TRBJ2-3,TGTGCCAGCAGTACGGGACTAGCGTACACAGATACGCAGTATTTT,CASSTGLAYTDTQYF
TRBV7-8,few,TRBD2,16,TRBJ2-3,TGTGCCAGCAGCTTAGCGCCGGCGGGGGGTCCAGATACGCAGTATTTT,CASSLAPAGGPDTQYF
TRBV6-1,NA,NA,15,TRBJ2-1,TGTGCCAGCAGTGAAGTCCTAGGCAGGAGCAATGAGCAGTTCTTC,CASSEVLGRSNEQFF
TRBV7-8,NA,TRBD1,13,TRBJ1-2,TGTGCCACCCCGGACAGGGGGGGACGTGGCTACACCTTC,CATPDRGGRGYTF
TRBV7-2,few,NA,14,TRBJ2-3,TGTGCCAGCAGTTGGCTGGCCTACACAGATACGCAGTATTTT,CASSWLAYTDTQYF
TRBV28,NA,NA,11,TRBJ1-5,TGTGCCAGTACTAGCAATCAGCCCCAGCATTTT,CASTSNQPQHF
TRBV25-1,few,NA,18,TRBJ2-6,TGTGCCAGCAGTGATAGTTATGGCGGATCGTCTGGGGCCAACGTCCTGACTTTC,CASSDSYGGSSGANVLTF
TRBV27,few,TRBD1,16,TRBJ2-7,TGTGCCAGCAGCCCCGGGACAGGGGCTAGCTCCTACGAGCAGTACTTC,CASSPGTGASSYEQYF
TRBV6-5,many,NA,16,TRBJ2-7,TGTGCCAGCAGTTCCAGTCATTCGGCAGGACGATACGAGCAGTACTTC,CASSSSHSAGRYEQYF
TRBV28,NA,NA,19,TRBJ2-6,TGTGCCAGCAGTCGCCCAGACGGTGGTGGTCTAGCTGGGGCCAACGTCCTGACTTTC,CASSRPDGGGLAGANVLTF
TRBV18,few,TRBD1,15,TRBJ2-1,TGTGCCAGCTCTTTTGGACAGGGCAGTGGCAATGAGCAGTTCTTC,CASSFGQGSGNEQFF
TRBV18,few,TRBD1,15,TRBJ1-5,TGTGCCAGCTCCCGAGACAGGGTCGGCAATCAGCCCCAGCATTTT,CASSRDRVGNQPQHF
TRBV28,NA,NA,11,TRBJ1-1,TGTGCCAGCAGTTTGTGGGGGGAAGCTTTCTTT,CASSLWGEAFF
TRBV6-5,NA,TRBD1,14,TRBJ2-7,TGTGCCAGCAGTAAGCGACAGGGTAACTACGAGCAGTACTTC,CASSKRQGNYEQYF
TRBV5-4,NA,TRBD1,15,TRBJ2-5,TGTGCCAGCAGCGTGCCGACAGGGCAACAAGAGACCCAGTACTTC,CASSVPTGQQETQYF
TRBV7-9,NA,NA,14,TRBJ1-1,TGTGCCAGCAGCTACCAGAGGCATGACACTGAAGCTTTCTTT,CASSYQRHDTEAFF
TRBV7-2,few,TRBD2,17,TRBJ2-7,TGTGCCAGCAGCTCCCTACTGGGAGCGGGGGGGCCCTACGAGCAGTACTTC,CASSSLLGAGGPYEQYF
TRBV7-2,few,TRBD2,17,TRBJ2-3,TGTGCCAGCAGCCAAAAACTCACTAGCGGGAGCACAGATACGCAGTATTTT,CASSQKLTSGSTDTQYF
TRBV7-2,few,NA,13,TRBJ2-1,TGTGCCAGCAGCTTAGGAAACTACAATGAGCAGTTCTTC,CASSLGNYNEQFF
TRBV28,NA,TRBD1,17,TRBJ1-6,TGTGCCAGCAGTTTGATCCTAGGGACAGGGGCTAGTTCACCCCTCCACTTT,CASSLILGTGASSPLHF
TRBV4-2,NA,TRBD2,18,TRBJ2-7,TGTGCCAGCAGCCAAGGTGGCACGGTAGGAGCGGGGAACTACGAGCAGTACTTC,CASSQGGTVGAGNYEQYF
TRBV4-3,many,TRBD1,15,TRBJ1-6,TGCGCCAGCAGCCAAGGAGAAGGGGGCGGTTCACCCCTCCACTTT,CASSQGEGGGSPLHF
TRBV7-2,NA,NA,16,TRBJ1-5,TGTGCCAGCAGCTTAATCGGCAGGGGTGAAGGTCAGCCCCAGCATTTT,CASSLIGRGEGQPQHF
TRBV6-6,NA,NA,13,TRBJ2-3,TGTGCCAGCGGCCCAGGGAGCACAGATACGCAGTATTTT,CASGPGSTDTQYF
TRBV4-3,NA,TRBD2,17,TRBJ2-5,TGCGCCAGCAGCCAAGGCGGCCTAGCGGGGGGACAAGAGACCCAGTACTTC,CASSQGGLAGGQETQYF
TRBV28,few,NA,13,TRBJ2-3,TGTGCCCTCGGACGGGTTTCCACAGATACGCAGTATTTT,CALGRVSTDTQYF
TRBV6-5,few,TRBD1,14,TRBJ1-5,TGTGCCAGCAGTTACGGACAGGGGAATCAGCCCCAGCATTTT,CASSYGQGNQPQHF